The next 22 T cell receptor beta chains were all read from a single sample in a study of regulatory T cells in long-lasting Graves disease. Libraries of TCR beta came from iRepertoire HTBI primers plus Arm-PCR of CDR3 regions. Via MiXCR, TCRdb re-called the multiplex PCR reads, giving one row per CDR3 protein. The data show 520,000 or so distinct CDR3 sequences, more than 10% seen once. Time point in this sample: newly diagnosed GD, antithyroid drugs for less than 3 months. PBMC RNA served as the TCR library source. The sample was also linked to a second study, of T cells in Graves' hyperthyroidism and ophthalmopathy.

The input for sequencing was peripheral blood mononuclear cells (PBMCs), taken at new diagnosis, from a patient treated with antithyroid drugs. Receptor source: a young woman with Graves disease.

This clonotype was recorded at least ten times. The chain couples TRBV12-3 or TRBV12-4 to TRBJ2-4; D is uncertain. The V end was cut by 5 bases, the J end by 7 bases, with 12 bases between. The CDR3 is 13 amino acids. The CDR3 here is CASSVGTKNIQYF. CDR3 DNA sequence: TGTGCCAGCAGTGTGGGAACAAAGAACATTCAGTACTTC.

The table lists this clonotype with many counts. The chain joins TRBV2 to TRBJ2-5, with 7 bases lining up with TRBD2. Trimming at V came to 3 bases and at J to 1 base, leaving 11 bases not matched to a gene. The CDR3 is 17 residues long. From germline, CDR1 is SNHLY and CDR2 FYNNEI. This CDR3 reads CASSDLEAGNRQETQYF. In DNA form, the CDR3 reads TGTGCCAGCAGTGACTTAGAAGCGGGGAACCGCCAAGAGACCCAGTACTTC.

This clonotype has at least ten counts. The chain is built from TRBV2 and TRBJ1-2; 7 bases align to TRBD1. The junction had 5 bases not matched to a gene; V was cut back by 8 bases and J by 2 bases. This CDR3 comprises 13 residues. Germline V gene data show CDR1 as SNHLY and CDR2 as FYNNEI. This CDR3 is CASHGTANYGYTF. The CDR3 nucleotides read TGTGCCAGCCACGGGACAGCCAACTATGGCTACACCTTC.

This clonotype was counted ten times or more. The chain recombines TRBV11-3 with TRBJ2-3; D unclear. Germline V gene sequence: CDR1 SGHNT, CDR2 YENEEA. V lost 3 bases and J 3 bases, leaving 4 bases between the germline ends. The CDR3 runs to 12 residues. The CDR3 spells CASSLGTDTQYF. For the CDR3, the DNA is TGTGCCAGCAGCTTGGGGACAGATACGCAGTATTTT.

This clonotype was counted ten times or more. The gene calls are TRBV28 and TRBJ2-5, with 12 bases that match TRBD2. CDR3 length equals 15 residues. The germline V gene has CDR1 MDHEN and CDR2 SYDVKM. Trimming at V came to 5 bases and at J to 4 bases, leaving 5 bases not matched to a gene. The CDR3 protein is CASSVPGLAGETQYF. Written as DNA, the CDR3 is TGTGCCAGCAGTGTGCCGGGACTAGCGGGAGAGACCCAGTACTTC.

The chain couples TRBV12-3 or TRBV12-4 to TRBJ1-1; no definite D call. With 7 bases removed from V and 8 bases from J, the gap between germline ends came to 14 bases. CDR3 size: 12 residues. The CDR3 region is CASTTRGGEAFF. DNA for the CDR3: TGTGCCAGCACAACCCGTGGAGGGGAAGCTTTCTTT.

This clonotype was seen more than once but under ten times. V is TRBV28 and J is TRBJ2-7; 7 positions agree with TRBD2. The CDR3 is 12 amino acids. Germline lookup yields CDR1 MDHEN and CDR2 SYDVKM. V lost 7 bases to trimming and J lost 4 bases; unmatched junction nucleotides: 4. The CDR3 DNA sequence: TGTGCCAGCACTAGCGGCCTATACGAGCAGTACTTC. Residues: CASTSGLYEQYF.

The chain uses TRBV28 and TRBJ2-7; 10 bases agree with TRBD2. The trim removed 5 bases at V and 5 bases at J, leaving 15 bases unmatched. Germline V lookup: CDR1 MDHEN, CDR2 SYDVKM. The CDR3 is made up of 17 amino acids. In DNA, the CDR3 is TGTGCCAGCAGTCCCTTAGAGCCTAGCGGGAGCGTTAACGAGCAGTACTTC. Amino acids: CASSPLEPSGSVNEQYF.

This clonotype was recorded a few times. CDR3 DNA sequence: TGTGCCAGCAGCCAGGCGGTTAGTGAGCAGTACTTC. Its protein is CASSQAVSEQYF. The V gene is TRBV3-1, the J gene TRBJ2-7, with no clear D. From germline, CDR1 is LGHDT and CDR2 YNNKEL (reference sequence). Trimming stripped 3 bases from V and 7 bases from J, with 10 bases between. CDR3 length: 12 amino acids.

This clonotype occurred many times. The V and J genes are TRBV11-2 and TRBJ2-7; D might be TRBD2 (5 bases). CDR3 length: 14 residues. Germline V gives CDR1 SGHAT, CDR2 FQNNGV. V gave up 5 bases and J gave up 4 bases, with 15 bases separating them. The CDR3 loop is CASSPRATSYEQYF. DNA of the CDR3: TGTGCCAGCAGCCCCCGGGCCACTAGTTACGAGCAGTACTTC.

The chain combines TRBV5-1 with TRBJ2-7; possibly TRBD2 for D (5 bases). The CDR3 has 13 residues. Trimming removed 5 bases from V and 5 bases from J, with 14 bases in between. Looked up from germline, CDR1 is SGHRS and CDR2 is YFSETQ. As DNA, the CDR3 is TGCGCCAGCAGAAGGGAGATAGTGGACGAGCAGTACTTC. It encodes CASRREIVDEQYF.

This clonotype was counted only a few times. The chain uses TRBV11-2 and TRBJ1-3; no definite D call. CDR1 and CDR2 (germline): SGHAT, FQNNGV. Deletions cut 3 bases from V and 2 bases from J, with 11 bases between. CDR3 length equals 15 residues. This CDR3 is CASSFPVSAGNTIYF. The CDR3 nucleotides are TGTGCCAGCAGCTTTCCGGTTTCGGCTGGAAACACCATATATTTT.

V and J are TRBV5-4 and TRBJ2-5, with 11 bases fitting TRBD1. V was clipped by 2 bases and J by 5 bases; unmatched bases: 5. The CDR3 is made up of 15 amino acids. Germline values: CDR1 SGHNT, CDR2 YYREEE (reference sequence). CDR3 coding DNA: TGTGCCAGCAGCTTAAGGACAGGGGGCAGGGAGACCCAGTACTTC. Its translation is CASSLRTGGRETQYF.

This clonotype was seen many times. The rearrangement links TRBV20-1 to TRBJ2-7; D call uncertain. From germline, CDR1 is DFQATT and CDR2 SNEGSKA (reference sequence). The CDR3 loop spans 13 amino acids. V gave up 3 bases and J gave up 0 bases, with 9 bases separating them. The CDR3: CSARAASSYEQYF. The CDR3 nucleotides read TGCAGTGCTAGGGCAGCAAGCTCCTACGAGCAGTACTTC.

This clonotype was counted at least ten times. The chain combines TRBV7-2 with TRBJ1-2; D uncertain. Deletions cut 7 bases from V and 4 bases from J, with 13 bases between. The CDR3 length is 13 residues. Germline CDR1 and CDR2: SGHTA and FQGNSA. Here the CDR3 reads CASTSSVGYGYTF. CDR3 nucleotides: TGTGCCAGCACCTCATCGGTGGGCTATGGCTACACCTTC.

This clonotype came up a few times. This chain connects TRBV18 to TRBJ1-1, with D possibly being TRBD1 (6 bases). CDR3 size: 15 residues. Trimming removed 2 bases from V and 5 bases from J, with 15 bases in between. The germline V gene encodes CDR1 KGHSH and CDR2 LQKENI. The CDR3 region has the DNA TGTGCCAGCTCACCAAATAACGTAGGGGGGACTGAAGCTTTCTTT. Amino acid sequence: CASSPNNVGGTEAFF.

This clonotype was seen a handful of times. The V call is TRBV20-1, the J call TRBJ2-7; the D gene is possibly TRBD1 (6 bases). V was clipped by 6 bases and J by 5 bases, with 23 bases between them. CDR3 length equals 15 residues. Germline V lookup: CDR1 DFQATT, CDR2 SNEGSKA (reference sequence). CDR3 sequence reads: CSASSRGSSVHEQYF. CDR3 DNA: TGCAGTGCATCCTCAAGGGGGAGTAGCGTGCACGAGCAGTACTTC.

This chain joins TRBV19 and TRBJ1-5; no clear D gene. Looked up from germline, CDR1 is LNHDA and CDR2 is SQIVND (reference sequence). Deletions cut 3 bases from V and 2 bases from J, with 11 bases between. The CDR3 is 15 residues long. The CDR3 DNA is TGTGCCAGTAGTATGCTAGGGATGGGCAATCAGCCCCAGCATTTT. Encoded protein: CASSMLGMGNQPQHF. Complete variable domain (other parts from reference TRBV19 and TRBJ1-5): DGGITQSPKYLFRKEGQNVTLSCEQNLNHDAMYWYRQDPGQGLRLIYYSQIVNDFQKGDIAEGYSVSREKKESFPLTVTSAQKNPTAFYLCASSMLGMGNQPQHFGDGTRLSIL.

This clonotype has at least ten counts. This rearrangement joins TRBV20-1 to TRBJ2-7, with D perhaps matching TRBD2 (6 bases). The germline V gene has CDR1 DFQATT and CDR2 SNEGSKA (reference sequence). This CDR3 comprises 14 residues. The V gene lost 0 bases and the J gene lost 6 bases, with 15 bases spanning the gap. The CDR3 DNA follows: TGCAGTGCTAGAGATGGGCGGGAAACCTCCGAGCAGTACTTC. This translates into CSARDGRETSEQYF.

The sample holds many counts of this clonotype. The chain uses TRBV20-1 and TRBJ2-5; no reliable D call. This CDR3 is 11 amino acids long. Germline CDR1 is DFQATT and CDR2 is SNEGSKA (reference sequence). V lost 7 bases and J lost 4, with 10 bases in between. The CDR3 is CSVSRGETQYF. CDR3 DNA sequence: TGCAGTGTATCCCGAGGAGAGACCCAGTACTTC.

This rearrangement joins TRBV20-1 to TRBJ2-7; D is unclear. CDR1 and CDR2 from the germline V gene are DFQATT and SNEGSKA (reference sequence). Trimming left V 6 bases short and J 5 bases short, with 14 bases between. The CDR3 is 12 amino acids. CDR3 residues: CSANYMNHEQYF. The DNA of the CDR3 is TGCAGTGCAAACTACATGAACCACGAGCAGTACTTC.

V and J are TRBV4-3 and TRBJ2-7; 11 positions agree with TRBD2. Germline V CDR1 and CDR2: LGHNA, YSLEER. The CDR3 loop spans 15 amino acids. The V and J ends lost 4 bases and 5 bases, in that order; junction bases with no gene match: 7. CDR3 in amino acids: CASSRLAGGNNEQYF. In DNA, the CDR3 is TGCGCCAGCAGCCGGCTAGCGGGAGGCAACAACGAGCAGTACTTC.